This TCR beta chain was identified during a study of CD4 T cells in relation to SARS-CoV-2 and coronaviruses. Overall study findings and caveats: Monoreactive clones expanded significantly more to SARS-CoV-2 than crossreactive clones did. Each donor contributed either pre-pandemic or post-infection samples, not both.

For this clone: Its specificity is unknown.

The data were produced by immunoSEQ multiplex PCR, yet TCRdb's version contains in-frame clones alone and is incomplete. The table has some 21,000 clones, 60% to 80% seen once; the top ten hold approximately 13%. The unexposed donors gave CD4+ T cells in about 2011-2019, prior to COVID-19. CD4+ T cells were isolated from the cells after 10 days of culture. Material for sequencing was CD4+ T cells from PBMCs, cultured in vitro. The receptor's source is a human donor in good health.

The CDR3 spells CASRIREGGTEAFF. CDR3 nucleotides: TGCGCCAGCCGGATTCGGGAAGGGGGCACTGAAGCTTTCTTT. V gene TRBV5-1 combines with J gene TRBJ1-1; tentatively, D is TRBD1 (6 bases). Trimming took 7 bases from V and 4 from J, leaving 17 bases between them. The CDR3 extends over 14 amino acids. Germline V gene sequence: CDR1 SGHRS, CDR2 YFSETQ.